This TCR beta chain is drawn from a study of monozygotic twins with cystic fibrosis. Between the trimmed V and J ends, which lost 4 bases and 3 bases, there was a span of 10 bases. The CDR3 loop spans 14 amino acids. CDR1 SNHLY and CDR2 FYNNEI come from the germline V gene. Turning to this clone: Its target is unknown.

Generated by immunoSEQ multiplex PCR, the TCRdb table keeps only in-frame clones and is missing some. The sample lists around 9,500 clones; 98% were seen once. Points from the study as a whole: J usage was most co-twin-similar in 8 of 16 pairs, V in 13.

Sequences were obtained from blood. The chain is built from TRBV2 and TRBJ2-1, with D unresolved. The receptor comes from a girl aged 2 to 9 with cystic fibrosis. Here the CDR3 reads CASSGLDGYNEQFF. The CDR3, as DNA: TGTGCCAGCAGTGGGCTGGATGGCTACAATGAGCAGTTCTTC.